This T cell receptor beta chain comes out of a study of cytomegalovirus exposure and HLA in healthy donors. It was with 60 Vbeta and 13 Jbeta primers that the PCR ran. TCRdb's table, derived via immunoSEQ multiplex PCR, lists solely in-frame clones and lacks some. The sample lists approximately 180,000 clones; about two thirds were seen once. Whereas donors were nominally healthy upon sampling, unrecorded immune exposures were probable. There are 16 residues in the CDR3. The V gene's germline CDR1 is MRHNA and CDR2 SNTAGT. V trimming: 0 bases; J trimming: 7 bases; junction bases outside the gene matches: 7.

Sequenced sample: PBMCs. V gene TRBV6-4 combines with J gene TRBJ2-1, with 9 bases identical to TRBD2. This TCR was sampled from a human donor in good health. CDR3 DNA: TGTGCCAGCAGTGACTCGGGCGGGGGGGCGGGGAATGAGCAGTTCTTC. As protein: CASSDSGGGAGNEQFF.